The entry below gives a single T cell receptor (beta chain) sequence along with its context. Its antigen is unidentified. Assay used: immunoSEQ multiplex PCR; TCRdb lists only in-frame clones, some missing. The table has about 18,000 clones, about four fifths seen once. In germline, CDR1 is MDHEN, CDR2 SYDVKM. The trim removed 9 bases at V and 6 bases at J, leaving 4 bases unmatched. CDR3 size: 11 residues. The record originates from a study of somatic mutations in cytotoxic T cells in rheumatoid arthritis. Study background: No treatment had yet been given when patient blood (around 27 ml EDTA) was drawn, right after diagnosis. Study-level findings and limits: The authors did not know the antigen targets of the expanded CD8+ clones.

The chain uses TRBV28 and TRBJ1-2, with 7 bases aligning to TRBD1. The TCR was taken from an adult with rheumatoid arthritis. Sequenced input: CD8+ T cells sorted from blood. This CDR3 reads CASNRGHGYTF. In nucleotides, the CDR3 is TGTGCCAGTAACAGGGGCCATGGCTACACCTTC.